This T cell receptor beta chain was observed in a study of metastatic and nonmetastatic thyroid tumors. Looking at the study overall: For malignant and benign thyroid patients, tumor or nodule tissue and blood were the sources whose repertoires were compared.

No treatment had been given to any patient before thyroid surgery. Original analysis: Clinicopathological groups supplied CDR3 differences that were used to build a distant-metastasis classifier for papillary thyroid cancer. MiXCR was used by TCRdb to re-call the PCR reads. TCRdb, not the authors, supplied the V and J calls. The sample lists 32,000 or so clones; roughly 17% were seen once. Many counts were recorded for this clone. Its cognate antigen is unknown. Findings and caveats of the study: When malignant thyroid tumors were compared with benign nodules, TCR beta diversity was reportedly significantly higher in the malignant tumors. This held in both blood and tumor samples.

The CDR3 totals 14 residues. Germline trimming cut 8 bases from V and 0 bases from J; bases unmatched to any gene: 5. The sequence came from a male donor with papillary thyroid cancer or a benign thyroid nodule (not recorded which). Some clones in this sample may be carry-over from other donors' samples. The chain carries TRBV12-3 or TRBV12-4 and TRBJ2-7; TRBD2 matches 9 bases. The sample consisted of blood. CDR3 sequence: CASGHSGSSYEQYF. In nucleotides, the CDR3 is TGTGCCAGCGGTCATAGCGGGAGCTCCTACGAGCAGTACTTC.